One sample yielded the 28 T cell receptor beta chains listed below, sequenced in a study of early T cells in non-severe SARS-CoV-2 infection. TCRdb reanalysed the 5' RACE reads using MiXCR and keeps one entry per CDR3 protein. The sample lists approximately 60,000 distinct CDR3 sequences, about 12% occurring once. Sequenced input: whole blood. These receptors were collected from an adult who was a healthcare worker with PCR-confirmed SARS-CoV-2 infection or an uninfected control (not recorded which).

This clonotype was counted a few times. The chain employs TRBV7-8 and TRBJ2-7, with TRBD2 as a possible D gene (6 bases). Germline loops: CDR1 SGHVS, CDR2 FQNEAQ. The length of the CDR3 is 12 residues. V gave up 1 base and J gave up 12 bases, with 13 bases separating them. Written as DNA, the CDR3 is TGTGCCAGCAGCTTAGGAGTGCGGGGAATGTACTTC. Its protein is CASSLGVRGMYF.

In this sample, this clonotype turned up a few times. The CDR3 protein is CASSLFGGEEGYTF. CDR3 coding DNA: TGCGCCAGCAGCTTGTTCGGCGGCGAGGAAGGCTACACCTTC. This chain uses TRBV5-1 with TRBJ1-2; unclear D gene. V lost 1 base to trimming and J lost 8 bases, with 15 bases between them. Per the germline V gene, CDR1 is SGHRS and CDR2 is YFSETQ. This CDR3 has 14 residues.

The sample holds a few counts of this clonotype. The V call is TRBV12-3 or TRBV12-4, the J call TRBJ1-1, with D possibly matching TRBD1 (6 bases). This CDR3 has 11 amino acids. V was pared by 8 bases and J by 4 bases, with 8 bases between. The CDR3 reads CASGQSTEAFF. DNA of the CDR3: TGTGCCAGCGGACAGAGCACTGAAGCTTTCTTT.

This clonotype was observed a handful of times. The CDR3 here is CASSFDRGNQPQHF. The CDR3 DNA reads TGTGCCAGCAGTTTCGACAGGGGGAATCAGCCCCAGCATTTT. This sequence joins TRBV12-3 or TRBV12-4 and TRBJ1-5, with TRBD1 matching over 9 bases. The trim removed 3 bases at V and 4 bases at J, leaving 1 base unmatched. The CDR3 runs 14 residues.

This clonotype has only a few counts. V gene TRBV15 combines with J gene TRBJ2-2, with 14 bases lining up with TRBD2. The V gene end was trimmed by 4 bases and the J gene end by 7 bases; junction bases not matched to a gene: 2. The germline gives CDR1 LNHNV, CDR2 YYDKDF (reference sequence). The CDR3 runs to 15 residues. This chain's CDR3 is CATSTGLAGVGELFF. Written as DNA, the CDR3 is TGTGCCACCAGCACGGGACTAGCGGGGGTCGGGGAGCTGTTTTTT. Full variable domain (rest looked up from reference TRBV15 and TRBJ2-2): DAMVIQNPRYQVTQFGKPVTLSCSQTLNHNVMYWYQQKSSQAPKLLFHYYDKDFNNEADTPDNFQSRRPNTSFCFLDIRSPGLGDTAMYLCATSTGLAGVGELFFGEGSRLTVL.

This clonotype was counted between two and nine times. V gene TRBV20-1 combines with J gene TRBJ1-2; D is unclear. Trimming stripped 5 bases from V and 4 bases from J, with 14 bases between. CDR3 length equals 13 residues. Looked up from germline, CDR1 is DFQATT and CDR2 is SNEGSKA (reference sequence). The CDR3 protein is CSASPEGFYGYTF. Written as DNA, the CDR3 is TGCAGTGCTTCCCCGGAAGGCTTCTATGGCTACACCTTC.

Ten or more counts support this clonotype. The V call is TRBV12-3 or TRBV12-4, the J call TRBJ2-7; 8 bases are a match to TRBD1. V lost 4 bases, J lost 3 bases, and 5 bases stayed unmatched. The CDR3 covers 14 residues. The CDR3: CASSSGGWVYEQYF. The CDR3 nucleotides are TGTGCCAGCAGTTCAGGGGGCTGGGTCTACGAGCAGTACTTC.

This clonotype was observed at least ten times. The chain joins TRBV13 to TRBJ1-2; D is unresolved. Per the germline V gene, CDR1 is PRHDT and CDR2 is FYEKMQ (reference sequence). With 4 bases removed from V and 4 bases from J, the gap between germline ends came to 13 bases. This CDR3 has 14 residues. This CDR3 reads CASSYSEATYGYTF. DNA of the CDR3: TGTGCCAGCAGCTACAGCGAAGCTACCTATGGCTACACCTTC.

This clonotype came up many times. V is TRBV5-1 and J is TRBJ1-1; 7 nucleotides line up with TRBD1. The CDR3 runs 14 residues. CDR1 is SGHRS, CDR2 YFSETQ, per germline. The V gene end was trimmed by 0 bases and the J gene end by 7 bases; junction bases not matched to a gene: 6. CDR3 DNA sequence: TGCGCCAGCAGCTTGGGACAGGGTGAGGTTGAAGCTTTCTTT. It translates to CASSLGQGEVEAFF.

DNA of the CDR3: TGTGCCAGCAGCTCGACCGGTCTTCCGTACTTC. This gives the protein CASSSTGLPYF. V gene TRBV11-1 combines with J gene TRBJ2-7; D uncertain. V shed 4 bases and J shed 12 bases, with 13 bases lying between them. The CDR3 loop spans 11 amino acids. CDR1 and CDR2 from the germline V gene are SGHAT and FQDESV (reference sequence).

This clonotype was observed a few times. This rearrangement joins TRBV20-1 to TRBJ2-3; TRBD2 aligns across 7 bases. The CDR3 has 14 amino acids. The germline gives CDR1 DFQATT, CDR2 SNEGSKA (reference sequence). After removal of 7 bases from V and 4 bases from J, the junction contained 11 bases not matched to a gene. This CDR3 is CSVSGGSSPDTQYF. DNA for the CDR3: TGCAGTGTTTCCGGGGGGTCGAGCCCAGATACGCAGTATTTT.

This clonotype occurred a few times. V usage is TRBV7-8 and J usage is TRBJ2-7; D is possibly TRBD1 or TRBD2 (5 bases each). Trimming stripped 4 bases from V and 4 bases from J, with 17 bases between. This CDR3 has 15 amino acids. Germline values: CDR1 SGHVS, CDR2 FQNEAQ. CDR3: CASSSPGRSIYEQYF. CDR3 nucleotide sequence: TGTGCCAGCAGCTCGCCGGGACGGAGTATATACGAGCAGTACTTC. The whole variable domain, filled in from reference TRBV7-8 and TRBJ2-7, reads GAGVSQSPRYKVAKRGQDVALRCDPISGHVSLFWYQQALGQGPEFLTYFQNEAQLDKSGLPSDRFFAERPEGSVSTLKIQRTQQEDSAVYLCASSSPGRSIYEQYFGPGTRLTVT.

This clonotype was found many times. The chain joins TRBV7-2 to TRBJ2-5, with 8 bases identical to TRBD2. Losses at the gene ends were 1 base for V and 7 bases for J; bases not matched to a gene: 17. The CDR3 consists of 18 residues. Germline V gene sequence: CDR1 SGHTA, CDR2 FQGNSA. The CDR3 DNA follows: TGTGCCAGCAGCTTAGGTCGCACTGGGCGGGGGGCCGGCGGGACCCAGTACTTC. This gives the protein CASSLGRTGRGAGGTQYF.

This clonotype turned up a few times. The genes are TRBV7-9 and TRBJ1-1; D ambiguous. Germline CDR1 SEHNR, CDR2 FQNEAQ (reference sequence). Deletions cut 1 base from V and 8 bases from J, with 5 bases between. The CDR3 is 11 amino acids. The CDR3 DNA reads TGTGCCAGCAGCTTAGGCTGGGAAGCTTTCTTT. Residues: CASSLGWEAFF. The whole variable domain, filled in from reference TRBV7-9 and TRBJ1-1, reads DTGVSQNPRHKITKRGQNVTFRCDPISEHNRLYWYRQTLGQGPEFLTYFQNEAQLEKSRLLSDRFSAERPKGSFSTLEIQRTEQGDSAMYLCASSLGWEAFFGQGTRLTVV.

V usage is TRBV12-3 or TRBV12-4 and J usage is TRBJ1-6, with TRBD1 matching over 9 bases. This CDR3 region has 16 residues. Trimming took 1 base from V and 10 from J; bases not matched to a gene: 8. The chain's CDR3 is CASSLDRDRVGSPLHF. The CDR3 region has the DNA TGTGCCAGCAGTTTAGACCGGGACAGGGTAGGATCACCCCTCCACTTT.

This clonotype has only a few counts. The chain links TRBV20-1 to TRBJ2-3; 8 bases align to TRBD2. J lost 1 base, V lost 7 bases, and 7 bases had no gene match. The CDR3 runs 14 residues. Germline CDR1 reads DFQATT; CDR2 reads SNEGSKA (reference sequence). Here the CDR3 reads CSVELTSGTDTQYF. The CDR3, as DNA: TGCAGTGTTGAGCTGACTAGCGGCACAGATACGCAGTATTTT.

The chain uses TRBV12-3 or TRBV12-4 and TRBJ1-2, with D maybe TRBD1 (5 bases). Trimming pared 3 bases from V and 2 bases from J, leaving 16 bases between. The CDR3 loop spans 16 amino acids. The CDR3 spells CASSFGAGRVNYGYTF. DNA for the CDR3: TGTGCCAGCAGTTTCGGCGCTGGCAGGGTGAACTATGGCTACACCTTC.

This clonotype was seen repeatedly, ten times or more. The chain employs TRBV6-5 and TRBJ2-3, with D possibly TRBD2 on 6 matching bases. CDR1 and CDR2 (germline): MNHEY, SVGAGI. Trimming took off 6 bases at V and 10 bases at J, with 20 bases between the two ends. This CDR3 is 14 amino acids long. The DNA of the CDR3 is TGTGCCAGCAGCCGGTTGGGGGGAATGGTCGCGCAGTATTTT. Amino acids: CASSRLGGMVAQYF.

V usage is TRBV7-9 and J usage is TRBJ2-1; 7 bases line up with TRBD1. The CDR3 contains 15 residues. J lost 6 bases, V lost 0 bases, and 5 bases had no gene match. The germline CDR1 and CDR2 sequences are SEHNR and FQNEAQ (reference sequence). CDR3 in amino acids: CASSLARGQTNEQFF. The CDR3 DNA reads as TGTGCCAGCAGCTTAGCCCGGGGACAGACCAATGAGCAGTTCTTC.

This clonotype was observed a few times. The CDR3: CASCRTSGGAAYEQFF. Here the CDR3 DNA reads TGCGCCAGCTGTAGGACTAGCGGGGGGGCGGCTTATGAGCAGTTCTTC. The chain links TRBV5-1 to TRBJ2-1; 15 bases agree with TRBD2. Trimming removed 7 bases from V and 8 bases from J; junction bases left unmatched: 10. CDR1 and CDR2 from the germline V gene are SGHRS and YFSETQ. The CDR3 is 16 amino acids.

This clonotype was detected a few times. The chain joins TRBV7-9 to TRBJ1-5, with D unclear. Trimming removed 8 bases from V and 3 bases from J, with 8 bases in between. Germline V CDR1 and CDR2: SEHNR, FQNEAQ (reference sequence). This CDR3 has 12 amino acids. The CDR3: CASGSDNQPQHF. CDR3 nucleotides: TGTGCCAGCGGTAGTGACAATCAGCCCCAGCATTTT. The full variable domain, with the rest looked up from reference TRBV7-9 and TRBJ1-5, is DTGVSQNPRHKITKRGQNVTFRCDPISEHNRLYWYRQTLGQGPEFLTYFQNEAQLEKSRLLSDRFSAERPKGSFSTLEIQRTEQGDSAMYLCASGSDNQPQHFGDGTRLSIL.

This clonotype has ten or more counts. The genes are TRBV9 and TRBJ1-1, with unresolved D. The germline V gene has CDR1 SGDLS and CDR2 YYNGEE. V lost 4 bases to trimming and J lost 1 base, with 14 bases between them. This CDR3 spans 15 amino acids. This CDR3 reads CASSLVGGKNTEAFF. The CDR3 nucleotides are TGTGCCAGCAGCCTTGTGGGAGGAAAGAACACTGAAGCTTTCTTT. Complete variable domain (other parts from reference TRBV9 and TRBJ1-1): DSGVTQTPKHLITATGQRVTLRCSPRSGDLSVYWYQQSLDQGLQFLIQYYNGEERAKGNILERFSAQQFPDLHSELNLSSLELGDSALYFCASSLVGGKNTEAFFGQGTRLTVV.

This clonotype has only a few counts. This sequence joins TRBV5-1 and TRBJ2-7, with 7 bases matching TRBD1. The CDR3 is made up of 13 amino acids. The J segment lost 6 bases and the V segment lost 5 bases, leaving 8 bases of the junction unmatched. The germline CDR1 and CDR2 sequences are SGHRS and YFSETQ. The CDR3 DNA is TGCGCCAGCAGGCCTCGACAGGGTGCCGAGCAGTACTTC. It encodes CASRPRQGAEQYF.

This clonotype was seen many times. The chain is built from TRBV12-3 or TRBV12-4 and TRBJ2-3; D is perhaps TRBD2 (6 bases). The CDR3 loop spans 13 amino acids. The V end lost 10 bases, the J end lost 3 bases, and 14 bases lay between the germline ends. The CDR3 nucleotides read TGTGCCACCCAGGAGGGCGGAACAGATACGCAGTATTTT. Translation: CATQEGGTDTQYF.

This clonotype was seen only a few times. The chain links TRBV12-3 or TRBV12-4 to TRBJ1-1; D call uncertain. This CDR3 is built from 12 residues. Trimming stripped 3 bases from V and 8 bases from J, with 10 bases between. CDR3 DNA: TGTGCCAGCAGTTTGATGAGGGCCGAAGCTTTCTTT. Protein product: CASSLMRAEAFF.

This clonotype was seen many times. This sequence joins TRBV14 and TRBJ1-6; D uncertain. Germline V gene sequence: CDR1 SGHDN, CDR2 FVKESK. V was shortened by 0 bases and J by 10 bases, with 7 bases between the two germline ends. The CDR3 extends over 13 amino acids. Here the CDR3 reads CASSQDLGSPLHF. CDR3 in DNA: TGTGCCAGCAGCCAAGATCTAGGGTCACCCCTCCACTTT.

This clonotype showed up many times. The CDR3 coding sequence is TGTGCCAGCAGAGCCCCACTAGCTTCAACGCAGTATTTT. It yields the protein CASRAPLASTQYF. The gene calls are TRBV6-5 and TRBJ2-3; a possible D gene is TRBD2 (6 bases). Per germline, CDR1 MNHEY and CDR2 SVGAGI. The CDR3 loop spans 13 amino acids. V lost 6 bases and J lost 9, with 16 bases in between.

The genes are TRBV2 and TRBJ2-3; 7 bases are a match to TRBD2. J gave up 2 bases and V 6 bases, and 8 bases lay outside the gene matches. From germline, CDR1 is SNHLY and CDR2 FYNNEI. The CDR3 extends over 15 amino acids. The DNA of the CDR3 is TGTGCCAGCAGGATTAAGCGGGGCCACACAGATACGCAGTATTTT. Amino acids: CASRIKRGHTDTQYF.